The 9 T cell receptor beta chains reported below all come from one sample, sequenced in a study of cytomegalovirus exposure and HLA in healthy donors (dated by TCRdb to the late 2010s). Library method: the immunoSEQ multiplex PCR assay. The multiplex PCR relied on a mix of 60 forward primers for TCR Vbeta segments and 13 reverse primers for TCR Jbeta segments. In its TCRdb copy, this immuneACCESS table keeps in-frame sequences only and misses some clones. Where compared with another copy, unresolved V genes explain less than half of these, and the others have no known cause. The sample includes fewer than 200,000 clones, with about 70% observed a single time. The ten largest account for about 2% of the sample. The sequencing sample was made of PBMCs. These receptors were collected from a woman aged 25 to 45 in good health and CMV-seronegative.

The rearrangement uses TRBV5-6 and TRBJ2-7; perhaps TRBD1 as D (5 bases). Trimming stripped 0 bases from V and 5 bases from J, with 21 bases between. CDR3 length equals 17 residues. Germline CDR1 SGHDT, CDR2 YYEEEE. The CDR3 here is CASSLGGAWQGAHEQYF. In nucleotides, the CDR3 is TGTGCCAGCAGCTTGGGTGGGGCGTGGCAGGGTGCCCACGAGCAGTACTTC.

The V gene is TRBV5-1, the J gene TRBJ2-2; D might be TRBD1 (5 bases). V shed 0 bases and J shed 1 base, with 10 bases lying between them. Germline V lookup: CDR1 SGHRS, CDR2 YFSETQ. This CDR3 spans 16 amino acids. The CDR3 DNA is TGCGCCAGCAGCTTGGTGGCAGGGATGAACACCGGGGAGCTGTTTTTT. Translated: CASSLVAGMNTGELFF.

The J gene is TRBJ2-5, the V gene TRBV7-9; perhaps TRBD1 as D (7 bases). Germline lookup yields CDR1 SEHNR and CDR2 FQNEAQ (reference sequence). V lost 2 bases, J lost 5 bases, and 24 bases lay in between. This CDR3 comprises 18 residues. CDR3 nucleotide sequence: TGTGCCAGCAGCTTACAGTTGGCCGGAGGGGGCTGGCGGGAGACCCAGTACTTC. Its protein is CASSLQLAGGGWRETQYF.

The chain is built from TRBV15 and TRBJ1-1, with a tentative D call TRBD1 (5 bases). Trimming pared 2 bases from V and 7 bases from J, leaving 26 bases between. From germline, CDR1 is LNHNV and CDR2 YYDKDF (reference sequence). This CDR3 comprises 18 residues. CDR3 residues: CATSRYLSLQGLRLEAFF. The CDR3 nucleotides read TGTGCCACCAGCAGATACTTAAGTTTGCAGGGCCTCCGGCTTGAAGCTTTCTTT.

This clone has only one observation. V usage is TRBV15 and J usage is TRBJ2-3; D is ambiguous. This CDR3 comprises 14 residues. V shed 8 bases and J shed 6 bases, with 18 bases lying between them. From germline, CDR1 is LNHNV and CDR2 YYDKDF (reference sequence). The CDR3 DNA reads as TGTGCCACCTCCGCTAATACGGTCCCGGATACGCAGTATTTT. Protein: CATSANTVPDTQYF.

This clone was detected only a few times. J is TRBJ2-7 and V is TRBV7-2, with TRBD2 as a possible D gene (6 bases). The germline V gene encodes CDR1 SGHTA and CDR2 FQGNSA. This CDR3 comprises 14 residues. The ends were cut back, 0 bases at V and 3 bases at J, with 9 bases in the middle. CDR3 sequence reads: CASSLAGGLYEQYF. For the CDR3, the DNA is TGTGCCAGCAGCTTAGCGGGAGGCCTCTACGAGCAGTACTTC.

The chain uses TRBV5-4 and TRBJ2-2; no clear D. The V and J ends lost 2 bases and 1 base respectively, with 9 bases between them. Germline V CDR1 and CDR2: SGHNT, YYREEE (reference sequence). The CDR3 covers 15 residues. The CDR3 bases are TGTGCCAGCAGCTTTCCGCCAGGGAACACCGGGGAGCTGTTTTTT. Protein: CASSFPPGNTGELFF.

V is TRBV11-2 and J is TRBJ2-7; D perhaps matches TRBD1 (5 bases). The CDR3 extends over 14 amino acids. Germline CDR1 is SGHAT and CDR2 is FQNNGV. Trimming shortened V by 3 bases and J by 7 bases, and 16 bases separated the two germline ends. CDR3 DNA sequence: TGTGCCAGCAGCTTTGTCGGCAGGGCACGGGAGCAGTACTTC. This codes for CASSFVGRAREQYF.

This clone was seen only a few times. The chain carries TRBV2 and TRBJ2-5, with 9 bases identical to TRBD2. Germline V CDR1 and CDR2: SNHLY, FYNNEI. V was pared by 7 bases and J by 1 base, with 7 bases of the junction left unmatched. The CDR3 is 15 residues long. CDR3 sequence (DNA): TGTGCCAGCATGGGTACTAGCGGGTCCCAAGAGACCCAGTACTTC. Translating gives CASMGTSGSQETQYF. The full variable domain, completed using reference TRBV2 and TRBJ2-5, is EPEVTQTPSHQVTQMGQEVILRCVPISNHLYFYWYRQILGQKVEFLVSFYNNEISEKSEIFDDQFSVERPDGSNFTLKIRSTKLEDSAMYFCASMGTSGSQETQYFGPGTRLLVL.